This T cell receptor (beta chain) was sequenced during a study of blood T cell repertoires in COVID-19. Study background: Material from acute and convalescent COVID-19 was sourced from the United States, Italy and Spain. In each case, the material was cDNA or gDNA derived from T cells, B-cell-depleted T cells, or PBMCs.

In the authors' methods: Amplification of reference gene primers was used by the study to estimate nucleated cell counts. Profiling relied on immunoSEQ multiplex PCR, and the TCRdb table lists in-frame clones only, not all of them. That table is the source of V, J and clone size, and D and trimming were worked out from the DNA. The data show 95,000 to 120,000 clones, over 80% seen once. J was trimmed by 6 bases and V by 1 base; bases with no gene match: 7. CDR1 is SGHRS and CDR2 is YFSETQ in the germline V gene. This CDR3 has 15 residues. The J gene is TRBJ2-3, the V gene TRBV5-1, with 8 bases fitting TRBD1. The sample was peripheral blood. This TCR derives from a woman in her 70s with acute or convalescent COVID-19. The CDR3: CASSLTQGESDTQYF. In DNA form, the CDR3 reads TGCGCCAGCAGCTTGACACAGGGGGAGTCCGATACGCAGTATTTT.